Following are 12 T cell receptor beta chains from one sample sequenced in a study of T cell responses to AZD1222 COVID-19 vaccine. TCRdb's copy holds only in-frame clones and misses some; the assay was immunoSEQ multiplex PCR. The table lists about 190,000 clones, just over 90% of them singletons. Source: peripheral blood, taken on day 0 of AZD1222 vaccination. The receptors were sampled from an adult in good health.

The genes are TRBV19 and TRBJ2-1; 9 nucleotides line up with TRBD2. Germline V lookup: CDR1 LNHDA, CDR2 SQIVND (reference sequence). The CDR3 covers 17 residues. V gave up 2 bases and J gave up 5 bases; unmatched junction bases: 10. The CDR3 loop is CASSINGMGGRDNEQFF. The DNA for the CDR3 is TGTGCCAGTAGTATAAACGGTATGGGCGGGAGGGACAATGAGCAGTTCTTC.

The V call is TRBV23-1, the J call TRBJ2-4, with 8 nucleotides matching TRBD2. TRBV23-1 belongs to the ORF category, with a function that is uncertain. V shed 3 bases, J shed 1 base, and the junction held 20 bases outside the gene matches. CDR3 length: 21 amino acids. Here the CDR3 reads CASSHDPPRGLGSGAKNIQYF. The CDR3 DNA reads TGCGCCAGCAGTCACGACCCCCCCCGGGGACTAGGCTCTGGGGCCAAAAACATTCAGTACTTC.

CDR3 coding DNA: TGTGCCACCAGTGAGTCCCCCCCAGGCCTTGCAGATACGCAGTATTTT. It specifies CATSESPPGLADTQYF. The V call is TRBV24-1, the J call TRBJ2-3, with D hard to call. The CDR3 has 16 amino acids. The germline V gene encodes CDR1 KGHDR and CDR2 SFDVKD. V lost 4 bases, J lost 4 bases, and 17 bases lay in between.

The sample holds one count of this clone. The chain couples TRBV24-1 to TRBJ2-3, with D unclear. CDR1 is KGHDR, CDR2 SFDVKD, per germline. V was trimmed by 6 bases and J by 1 base, leaving 10 bases between them. The CDR3 is 14 amino acids. As DNA, the CDR3 is TGTGCCACCAGTAAGAGTAGTGGCACAGATACGCAGTATTTT. Residues: CATSKSSGTDTQYF.

This sequence joins TRBV10-3 and TRBJ2-2; D is possibly TRBD2 (5 bases). CDR1 ENHRY and CDR2 SYGVKD come from the germline V gene. CDR3 length: 15 amino acids. V was cut by 4 bases and J by 1 base, with 10 bases left in between. Here the CDR3 reads CAISVSGENTGELFF. The CDR3 DNA is TGTGCCATCAGTGTGTCCGGGGAGAACACCGGGGAGCTGTTTTTT.

The V call is TRBV29-1, the J call TRBJ1-2; D is possibly TRBD1 (5 bases). V lost 6 bases, J lost 8 bases, and 19 bases lay in between. The CDR3 covers 13 residues. Germline lookup yields CDR1 SQVTM and CDR2 ANQGSEA. The CDR3 spells CSVSPGSEGGYTF. The CDR3 nucleotides read TGCAGCGTGAGTCCAGGGTCCGAGGGGGGCTACACCTTC.

This chain connects TRBV15 to TRBJ1-1; 7 bases map to TRBD1. V was clipped by 4 bases and J by 2 bases; unmatched bases: 10. Germline V gene sequence: CDR1 LNHNV, CDR2 YYDKDF (reference sequence). The CDR3 extends over 16 amino acids. The CDR3 DNA is TGTGCCACCAGCACGGGCCTCGACAGGGTTAACACTGAAGCTTTCTTT. Its protein is CATSTGLDRVNTEAFF. Combining the CDR3 with reference TRBV15 and TRBJ1-1 gives the whole variable domain DAMVIQNPRYQVTQFGKPVTLSCSQTLNHNVMYWYQQKSSQAPKLLFHYYDKDFNNEADTPDNFQSRRPNTSFCFLDIRSPGLGDTAMYLCATSTGLDRVNTEAFFGQGTRLTVV.

The chain is built from TRBV11-3 and TRBJ2-1, with no clear D. The germline CDR1 and CDR2 sequences are SGHNT and YENEEA. The germline V and J ends were trimmed by 4 bases and 6 bases, with 10 bases remaining between them. The CDR3 runs 13 residues. The CDR3 spells CASSSHPGNEQFF. The CDR3 bases are TGTGCCAGCAGCTCCCACCCCGGCAATGAGCAGTTCTTC.

The V and J genes are TRBV28 and TRBJ2-1; D unresolved. The germline gives CDR1 MDHEN, CDR2 SYDVKM. The CDR3 length is 11 residues. The V gene lost 3 bases and the J gene lost 9 bases, with 6 bases spanning the gap. The CDR3 spells CASSFAVEQFF. The CDR3 DNA follows: TGTGCCAGCAGTTTCGCAGTTGAGCAGTTCTTC. The full variable domain, its missing parts supplied by reference TRBV28 and TRBJ2-1, is DVKVTQSSRYLVKRTGEKVFLECVQDMDHENMFWYRQDPGLGLRLIYFSYDVKMKEKGDIPEGYSVSREKKERFSLILESASTNQTSMYLCASSFAVEQFFGPGTRLTVL.

The genes are TRBV19 and TRBJ1-1; 8 bases fit TRBD1. The ends lost 5 bases at V and 3 bases at J; junction bases unmatched: 8. CDR1 and CDR2 from the germline V gene are LNHDA and SQIVND (reference sequence). The CDR3 sequence is 15 residues long. The CDR3 nucleotides read TGTGCCAGTAGTCCCAGAACAGGGGGGCACACTGAAGCTTTCTTT. It codes for CASSPRTGGHTEAFF.

The J gene is TRBJ1-6, the V gene TRBV10-3, with a possible D match to TRBD1 (5 bases). The CDR3 runs 13 residues. Germline assignment: CDR1 ENHRY and CDR2 SYGVKD. V was trimmed by 7 bases and J by 11 bases, leaving 15 bases between them. The CDR3, as DNA: TGTGCCATCACCGAGACCCAGGGAACACCCCTCCACTTT. The encoded protein is CAITETQGTPLHF.

A single count supports this clone. The V gene is TRBV10-3, the J gene TRBJ1-4, with D perhaps TRBD1 (5 bases). V was pared by 3 bases and J by 5 bases, with 13 bases between. Per the germline V gene, CDR1 is ENHRY and CDR2 is SYGVKD. The CDR3 totals 15 residues. This chain's CDR3 is CAISDWGGLNEKLFF. The CDR3 DNA is TGTGCCATCAGTGATTGGGGCGGTCTAAATGAAAAACTGTTTTTT.